This TCR beta chain comes out of a study of cytomegalovirus exposure and HLA in healthy donors (TCRdb year 2017). Describing the broader study: In an earlier analysis of 550 to 750 of the donors, approximately 300 Gb of sequence data and some 120 million unique TCR beta sequences from roughly 190 million T cells were reported. Genome-wide SNP genotypes for about three fifths of the roughly 700 donors were used in a later genetic analysis, which treated that subset as a discovery cohort. To study patterns of TCR occurrence, a later analysis re-analyzed previously published TCR beta repertoires from 500 to 850 donors and added high-resolution HLA genotyping. In the later analysis, no new phenotypic data were used to find candidate immune exposures; instead, reliance was placed on TCR beta sequences and their occurrence across donors. Four to six DR-DQ haplotypes were handled as single units for association and clustering, since linkage in the cohort was strong. Of the roughly 420 genotyped donors, 75% to 85% were placed in the genetic ancestry cluster associated with self-reported Caucasian donors. To predict cytomegalovirus infection status, the study brought together high-throughput TCR immunosequencing, statistical association of individual TCRs with disease status, and machine learning. Typing coverage varied by locus: 629-630 donors for A, B, C, DRB1 and DQB1; around 560 for DQA1; nearly 610 for DPA1; roughly 450 for DPB1. Among about 400 genotyped donors of the cohort, an average of about 220,000 unique TCR beta nucleotide sequences was sequenced per donor, of which about 18% were non-productive. Both class I and class II loci were covered by HLA typing, at four-digit resolution. The study aimed to test whether signatures of past pathogen exposure could be identified by cataloging public T cell receptors. A separate validation cohort of over a hundred different subjects was used in addition to the roughly 640-subject first cohort. Donor age, sex, ethnicity and CMV serostatus were compiled alongside the repertoire data. All discovery cohort repertoires had been generated using a single sequencing platform. Using immunosequencing, the study profiled T cell repertoires from around 670 subjects and related those repertoires to cytomegalovirus serostatus. An earlier analysis of several hundred of the donors used high-throughput TCR beta sequencing to judge whether each TCR beta V gene segment behaved as functional or pseudogenic. Roughly 300 gigabases of sequencing data and around 80 million unique TCR sequences made up an early release that covered 500 to 650 HLA-typed donors. The investigation overall reported the following: It was suggested by the authors that the approach could potentially be generalized to other disease states and immunological phenotypes. In a later analysis, HLA-associated TCR beta chains were found to be more clonally expanded and to have lower generation probabilities than equally common non-associated chains. V-gene and J-gene trimming of TCR beta chains was associated with a missense DCLRE1C variant in a later genetic analysis, and the association was replicated in an independent cohort. Roughly uniform sequencing depth across donors was assumed in presence/absence analyses, although this assumption may not hold. A total of roughly 160 TCR beta chains were listed by the study as associated with cytomegalovirus. Only TCR beta chains were sequenced in this cohort, and the absence of alpha or paired-chain data limited detectable features. An earlier analysis of approximately 540 of the donors showed that most TCR beta V segments appeared in productive rearrangements either about 87% or about 30% of the time, which broadly matched IMGT annotations. While some public TCRs were present in many individuals, most TCR sequences turned up only very rarely across donors. A further reported finding was that TCR beta sequences accurately predicted the HLA-A and HLA-B alleles for most subjects in the first cohort. Assigning TCR associations to individual alleles was difficult when HLA alleles, especially DR and DQ, strongly co-occurred. According to a later analysis, most CMV-associated TCR beta chains appeared to be HLA-restricted, and the HLA associations seemed to be driven largely by CMV exposure. Linkage disequilibrium might explain the correlated functional status among segregating V segments, but an unknown experimental factor could not be ruled out. Specific HLA alleles were associated with some 15,000 TCR beta sequences at a false discovery rate of 0.05 in a later analysis. Some IMGT-functional V segments, including TRBV6-2 and TRBV6-3, could not be distinguished by the 87-base-pair reads and were therefore excluded. The only immune exposure information available for the cohort was CMV serostatus. A cluster of highly shared sequence variants was judged likely to represent a technical artifact of the sequencing pipeline. Cytomegalovirus status was reported to be diagnosed by the classifier with high specificity and sensitivity in both the original and validation cohorts. The earlier analysis of 587 of the donors excluded roughly 17 rarely observed V segments, including chromosome 9 orphons, because counts were too low. Compared with the roughly 670-donor mean, donors in an Asian-associated ancestry cluster had fewer N-insertions in productive TCRs, according to a later genetic analysis. Because HLA typing was missing for some donors at each locus, association tests included only the typed subset. A later analysis found that TCR association rates varied across HLA loci, with DRB1 alleles showing the most associated TCRs and HLA-C alleles the fewest. In a later analysis, several top co-occurrence clusters were reported to appear linked to parvovirus B19, influenza, CMV and Epstein-Barr virus. A few of the identified cytomegalovirus-associated TCR beta chains were confirmed in vitro to be specific for cytomegalovirus antigens.

The cohort consisted of hundreds of healthy bone marrow donors. At the time of sampling, all cohort members were nominally healthy, though unrecorded immune exposures were likely present. The donor was CMV seronegative and was included in the group of hundreds of seronegative cohort members. Every donor gave a peripheral blood sample, and the peripheral blood mononuclear cells from that sample were used for TCR beta sequencing. The Qiagen DNeasy Blood Extraction Kit was used to extract genomic DNA from the blood cell samples. Libraries were constructed by the immunoSEQ multiplex PCR assay. For the multiplex PCR, a mixture combining 60 forward primers for TCR Vbeta segments and 13 reverse primers for TCR Jbeta segments was used. The CDR3 region of rearranged TCR beta genes was amplified from genomic DNA with a multiplex PCR assay. On the Illumina HiSeq System, the amplified TCR beta libraries were sequenced as 87-base-pair reads. From the authors' description of their analysis: Across the roughly 600 repertoires, a later analysis counted about 81 million unique TCR beta chains, roughly 11 million of which were shared by at least two donors. To remove PCR and sequencing errors, raw reads were error-corrected and collapsed into unique sequences using a nearest-neighbor algorithm that merged closely related sequences. Alignment of CDR3 sequences to IMGT reference sequences was used to assign V, D and J gene segments. For a sequence to be retained, a match of at least six nucleotides to both a V gene segment and a J gene segment was required. Rearrangements were called productive when the CDR3 lacked stop codons and stayed in frame with V and J; all others were non-productive. Following IMGT convention, CDR3 was defined as the stretch from the second conserved V-encoded cysteine to the conserved J-encoded phenylalanine. In an earlier analysis of around 570 of the donors, sequences lacking an unambiguous match to a single V gene segment were excluded. In an earlier analysis of around 590 of the donors, a V segment was called functional when productive rearrangements were above 56.7%, and segregating when the standard deviation between donors exceeded 5%. A statistical classification framework was built for diagnosing cytomegalovirus status from the catalog of TCR beta chain sequences. V and J gene assignment, in a later analysis, came from comparing TCR nucleotide sequences with IMGT/GENE-DB human TR gene sequences. In a later analysis, CDR3 sequences and most-parsimonious VDJ recombination scenarios were assigned using the TCRdist pipeline. In a later analysis, each TCR beta chain was defined by its CDR3 amino acid sequence together with its V-gene family, and reads without a unique V-gene family were excluded. As a way to deal with suspected cross-contamination and a sequencing artifact, a later analysis dropped under 600 nucleotide sequences that were highly shared and had low generation probability. In a later analysis, a clonal expansion index for each public chain was calculated from normalized within-repertoire ranks of inferred template counts. A later analysis computed generation probabilities with a VDJ recombination model fitted to out-of-frame rearrangements, and checked the results against IGoR. In a later analysis, hypergeometric tests were used to score TCR-TCR, TCR-HLA and TCR-CMV co-occurrence, with a repertoire-size bias correction applied to TCR pairs. A later analysis estimated false discovery rates by permuting HLA or CMV assignments 20 times. In a later analysis, co-occurring TCRs were grouped using DBSCAN, and TCRdist sequence similarity was added for clustering within HLA-allele-positive subsets. Repertoires with fewer than 30,000 or more than 120,000 public chains, plus five repertoires with anomalous nucleotide sharing, were excluded from co-occurrence clustering. The clones in this table, taken by TCRdb from immuneACCESS, are in-frame only. Not every clone is retained; where verified, under half of the shortfall comes from an unresolved V gene, and the cause of the rest is unknown. The V and J calls and clone size were taken over from that table, and D and trimming were inferred from the DNA. The sample table records 150,000 to 200,000 clones; roughly 85% of these occur just once. The ten largest clones capture about 2% of the sample.

Details on this clone: Which antigen it targets is not known. Per-base qualities were not stored, and no clone one base away is much larger.

Via the germline V gene (reference sequence), CDR1 is SGHKS and CDR2 YYEKEE. Here V drops 4 bases and J drops 6 bases, and the junction holds 14 bases not matched to any gene. Reading from cysteine to phenylalanine, the CDR3 counts 18 amino acids. Only the CDR3 portion is preserved as DNA: 54 bases, with reading frame beginning at the first base. The chain couples TRBV5-5 to TRBJ2-1, and 12 junctional nucleotides match TRBD2. This clonotype originated in a woman between 45 and 65 years old in good health and CMV-seronegative. The sample consisted of PBMCs. The CDR3 amino acid sequence is: CASSLDNLWTSGANEQFF. The DNA is as follows: TGTGCCAGCAGCCTAGACAACTTATGGACTAGCGGGGCCAATGAGCAGTTCTTC.